This T cell receptor (beta chain) was sequenced during a study of cytomegalovirus exposure and HLA in healthy donors. Study findings and constraints: The study reported that TCR beta sequences accurately predicted HLA-A and HLA-B alleles in most subjects. Cytomegalovirus status, reportedly, was diagnosed with high specificity and sensitivity by the classifier. Segments of the TCR beta V type were, in most cases, productive about 87% or about 30% of the time in an earlier analysis.

The J segment lost 8 bases and the V segment lost 2 bases, leaving 4 bases of the junction unmatched. Per germline, CDR1 MDHEN and CDR2 SYDVKM. CDR3 length: 13 residues. Nominal health characterized the donors when sampled, though unrecorded immune exposures were likely. PCR used 60 Vbeta primers and 13 Jbeta primers. Here immunoSEQ multiplex PCR was the method, and the copy in TCRdb shows in-frame clones only, minus some. This table holds about 100,000 clones, 75% found once. Concerning this clone itself: Its antigen remains unknown.

This chain links TRBV28 with TRBJ2-3; 7 bases fit TRBD1. The source is a woman aged 18-29 years in good health and CMV-seropositive. The sequenced sample consisted of PBMCs. The CDR3 DNA reads TGTGCCAGCAGTTTACCAGCAGGGGGTACGCAGTATTTT. Its translation: CASSLPAGGTQYF.